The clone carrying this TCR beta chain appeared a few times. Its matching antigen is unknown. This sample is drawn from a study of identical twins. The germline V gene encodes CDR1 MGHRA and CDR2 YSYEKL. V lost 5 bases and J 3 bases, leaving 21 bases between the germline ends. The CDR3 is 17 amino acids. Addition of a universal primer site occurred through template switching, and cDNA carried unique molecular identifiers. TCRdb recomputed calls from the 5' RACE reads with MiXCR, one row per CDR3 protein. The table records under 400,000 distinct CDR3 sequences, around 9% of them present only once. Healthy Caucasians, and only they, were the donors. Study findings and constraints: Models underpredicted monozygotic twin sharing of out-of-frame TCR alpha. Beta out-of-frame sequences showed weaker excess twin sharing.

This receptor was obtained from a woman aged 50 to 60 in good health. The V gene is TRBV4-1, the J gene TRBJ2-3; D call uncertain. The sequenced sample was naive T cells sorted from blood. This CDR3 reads CASSIRQARIRTDTQYF. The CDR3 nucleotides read TGCGCCAGCAGCATCCGCCAGGCCCGGATAAGAACAGATACGCAGTATTTT.